Presented here are 21 T cell receptor beta chains from one specimen sequenced in a study of T cells after yellow fever vaccination. A single record per CDR3 protein comes from TCRdb applying MiXCR to the 5' RACE reads. The profile shows some 240,000 distinct CDR3 sequences, more than 3.5% of them singletons. The input for sequencing was PBMCs, taken 15 days after the yellow fever booster vaccination. The source of these receptors is a man aged 18 to 29 who received the YFV17D yellow fever vaccine.

This clonotype was counted ten times or more. This rearrangement joins TRBV9 to TRBJ1-1; D may be TRBD1 (6 bases). The CDR3 extends over 14 amino acids. V lost 3 bases and J 3 bases, leaving 12 bases between the germline ends. Germline CDR1 is SGDLS and CDR2 is YYNGEE. The CDR3 sequence is CASSAPPGDTEAFF. For the CDR3, the DNA is TGTGCCAGCAGCGCCCCCCCAGGGGACACTGAAGCTTTCTTT.

In its sample, this clonotype was seen many times. V is TRBV20-1 and J is TRBJ1-1, with D maybe TRBD1 (5 bases). Germline V gene data show CDR1 as DFQATT and CDR2 as SNEGSKA (reference sequence). This CDR3 is 13 amino acids long. Deletions cut 5 bases from V and 1 base from J, with 11 bases between. CDR3 nucleotides: TGCAGTGCTGCTAGACAGCAGAACACTGAAGCTTTCTTT. It yields the protein CSAARQQNTEAFF.

This clonotype was counted at least ten times. The chain links TRBV20-1 to TRBJ1-2; 7 bases fit TRBD1. The CDR3 sequence is 15 residues long. In germline, CDR1 is DFQATT, CDR2 SNEGSKA (reference sequence). Trimming cost V 6 bases and J 4 bases; bases outside gene matches: 14. This chain's CDR3 is CSAPPNNRGGYGYTF. In DNA form, the CDR3 reads TGCAGTGCCCCGCCCAATAACAGGGGAGGCTATGGCTACACCTTC.

The chain employs TRBV18 and TRBJ2-5, with D possibly matching TRBD1 (6 bases). The CDR3 consists of 14 residues. Trimming removed 3 bases at V and 3 bases at J, with 11 bases between. Germline CDR1 reads KGHSH; CDR2 reads LQKENI. CDR3 coding DNA: TGTGCCAGCTCACCTATTTCAGGGGAAGAGACCCAGTACTTC. Its protein product is CASSPISGEETQYF.

In its sample, this clonotype was seen many times. The chain employs TRBV5-6 and TRBJ1-2; 8 bases are shared with TRBD1. Germline V gives CDR1 SGHDT, CDR2 YYEEEE. V dropped 4 bases and J dropped 5; count of bases not matched to a gene: 10. The CDR3 is made up of 15 amino acids. In DNA, the CDR3 is TGTGCCAGCAGCCGTTCCGGGACAGGACTTTATGGCTACACCTTC. It translates to CASSRSGTGLYGYTF.

This clonotype was picked up many times. The chain is built from TRBV11-3 and TRBJ2-2; 8 bases are a match to TRBD2. CDR3 length: 16 amino acids. The V gene's germline CDR1 is SGHNT and CDR2 YENEEA. V was clipped by 5 bases and J by 7 bases; unmatched bases: 12. The CDR3 protein is CASSHQAGADNGELFF. In nucleotides, the CDR3 is TGTGCCAGCAGCCACCAAGCGGGGGCGGATAACGGGGAGCTGTTTTTT.

This clonotype has at least ten counts. The chain recombines TRBV30 with TRBJ1-1; 8 bases match TRBD1. Germline V gene sequence: CDR1 GTSNPN, CDR2 SVGIG (reference sequence). The V and J ends lost 0 bases and 4 bases, in that order; junction bases with no gene match: 7. The CDR3 has 15 amino acids. Here the CDR3 DNA reads TGTGCCTGGAGTGTAGTCGGGCAGGGGGCCACTGAAGCTTTCTTT. Translation: CAWSVVGQGATEAFF.

This clonotype was counted at least ten times. The V and J genes are TRBV12-3 or TRBV12-4 and TRBJ1-2; no firm D call. V gave up 2 bases and J gave up 2 bases, with 3 bases separating them. The CDR3 totals 12 residues. The CDR3 protein is CASSLRNYGYTF. As DNA, the CDR3 is TGTGCCAGCAGTTTAAGAAACTATGGCTACACCTTC.

This clonotype was observed at least ten times. The chain employs TRBV4-3 and TRBJ2-7; the D gene is possibly TRBD2 (5 bases). The germline V gene has CDR1 LGHNA and CDR2 YSLEER. V was pared by 0 bases and J by 2 bases, with 17 bases between. The CDR3 is 17 amino acids. CDR3 sequence: CASSQEAPGELAYEQYF. The DNA for the CDR3 is TGCGCCAGCAGCCAAGAGGCGCCCGGAGAACTAGCCTACGAGCAGTACTTC.

This clonotype was recorded at least ten times. This sequence joins TRBV30 and TRBJ2-7; the match to TRBD1 covers 7 bases. CDR1 is GTSNPN and CDR2 is SVGIG in the germline V gene (reference sequence). V shed 3 bases and J 6 bases; nucleotides not matched to a gene: 2. This CDR3 comprises 11 residues. The CDR3 coding sequence is TGTGCCTGGAGCAGGGGGTTCGAGCAGTACTTC. It specifies CAWSRGFEQYF. Based on the CDR3 plus reference TRBV30 and TRBJ2-7, the full variable domain is SQTIHQWPATLVQPVGSPLSLECTVEGTSNPNLYWYRQAAGRGLQLLFYSVGIGQISSEVPQNLSASRPQDRQFILSSKKLLLSDSGFYLCAWSRGFEQYFGPGTRLTVT.

The sample holds many counts of this clonotype. The J gene is TRBJ2-3, the V gene TRBV24-1, with a tentative D call TRBD1 (6 bases). The germline V gene encodes CDR1 KGHDR and CDR2 SFDVKD. The CDR3 has 12 amino acids. V was trimmed by 9 bases and J by 4 bases, leaving 10 bases between them. CDR3 in amino acids: CATSQGSDTQYF. The CDR3 DNA follows: TGTGCCACCTCCCAGGGGTCAGATACGCAGTATTTT.

This clonotype came up many times. The genes are TRBV20-1 and TRBJ1-5, with 8 bases identical to TRBD1. The germline V gene encodes CDR1 DFQATT and CDR2 SNEGSKA (reference sequence). The CDR3 extends over 14 amino acids. J gave up 3 bases and V 6 bases, and 7 bases lay outside the gene matches. The DNA of the CDR3 is TGCAGTGCCTTGACAGGGGCGGTCAATCAGCCCCAGCATTTT. It codes for CSALTGAVNQPQHF.

This clonotype was picked up many times. V gene TRBV4-2 combines with J gene TRBJ2-4; 8 positions agree with TRBD2. This CDR3 is built from 16 residues. Trimming cost V 2 bases and J 5 bases; bases outside gene matches: 8. The germline gives CDR1 LGHNA, CDR2 YNFKEQ. Here the CDR3 reads CASSQQPGGAQNIQYF. Written as DNA, the CDR3 is TGTGCCAGCAGCCAACAGCCCGGGGGGGCCCAAAACATTCAGTACTTC.

This clonotype was detected ten times or more. The chain has TRBV29-1 and TRBJ1-5, with TRBD1 identical over 9 bases. This CDR3 is 15 amino acids long. With V trimmed by 4 bases and J by 0 bases, 4 bases remained unmatched. Germline CDR1 and CDR2: SQVTM and ANQGSEA. CDR3 sequence: CSVVTGGNSNQPQHF. The CDR3 region has the DNA TGCAGCGTTGTTACAGGGGGCAATAGCAATCAGCCCCAGCATTTT.

At least ten counts were recorded for this clonotype. The CDR3 spells CSAPVAGEETQYF. In nucleotides, the CDR3 is TGCAGTGCGCCTGTCGCGGGGGAAGAGACCCAGTACTTC. The rearrangement joins TRBV20-1 to TRBJ2-5, with TRBD2 matching over 7 bases. With 6 bases clipped from V and 3 bases from J, the junction kept 7 bases outside the gene matches. Germline V gene data show CDR1 as DFQATT and CDR2 as SNEGSKA (reference sequence). The length of the CDR3 is 13 residues.

In its sample, this clonotype was seen many times. The chain uses TRBV5-1 and TRBJ2-7; 10 bases fit TRBD1. From germline, CDR1 is SGHRS and CDR2 YFSETQ. The J segment lost 5 bases and the V segment lost 5 bases, leaving 13 bases of the junction unmatched. CDR3 length: 16 residues. CDR3 coding DNA: TGCGCCAGCAGGACAATTCCGGGACAGGGGTTCAACGAGCAGTACTTC. Protein product: CASRTIPGQGFNEQYF.

This clonotype occurred many times. This chain connects TRBV6-5 to TRBJ2-2; D perhaps matches TRBD2 (5 bases). The CDR3 extends over 14 amino acids. V was shortened by 6 bases and J by 8 bases, with 16 bases between the two germline ends. CDR1 is MNHEY, CDR2 SVGAGI, per germline. The CDR3: CASSNGGRLGELFF. The CDR3 DNA is TGTGCCAGCAGCAATGGAGGTCGGCTGGGGGAGCTGTTTTTT.

This clonotype has a count of ten or more. The gene calls are TRBV5-1 and TRBJ1-2, with D uncertain. The CDR3 is 15 amino acids. V lost 3 bases and J 2 bases, leaving 14 bases between the germline ends. CDR1 and CDR2 from the germline V gene are SGHRS and YFSETQ. The CDR3 DNA reads as TGCGCCAGCAGCTGGGTGACGGGTAACAACTATGGCTACACCTTC. It yields the protein CASSWVTGNNYGYTF. The whole variable domain, remainder taken from reference TRBV5-1 and TRBJ1-2, is KAGVTQTPRYLIKTRGQQVTLSCSPISGHRSVSWYQQTPGQGLQFLFEYFSETQRNKGNFPGRFSGRQFSNSRSEMNVSTLELGDSALYLCASSWVTGNNYGYTFGSGTRLTVV.

This clonotype was detected ten times or more. The chain is built from TRBV12-3 or TRBV12-4 and TRBJ2-1; perhaps TRBD2 as D (7 bases). The V and J ends lost 6 bases and 4 bases respectively, with 16 bases between them. The CDR3 totals 15 residues. The CDR3 here is CASRPGGLNYNEQFF. In DNA form, the CDR3 reads TGTGCCAGCAGACCCGGGGGGCTGAATTACAATGAGCAGTTCTTC.

This clonotype has at least ten counts. The gene calls are TRBV7-2 and TRBJ2-3; D is uncertain. Germline CDR1 reads SGHTA; CDR2 reads FQGNSA. The germline V and J ends were trimmed by 5 bases and 7 bases, with 10 bases remaining between them. The CDR3 extends over 12 amino acids. The chain's CDR3 is CASSPSENTQYF. CDR3 sequence (DNA): TGTGCCAGCAGCCCATCGGAAAATACGCAGTATTTT.

The chain links TRBV9 to TRBJ2-3; D uncertain. In germline, CDR1 is SGDLS, CDR2 YYNGEE. Between the trimmed V and J ends, which lost 3 bases and 6 bases, there was a span of 14 bases. The CDR3 consists of 14 residues. Here the CDR3 DNA reads TGTGCCAGCAGCGGGGGAATGGTTACGGATACGCAGTATTTT. Residues: CASSGGMVTDTQYF.